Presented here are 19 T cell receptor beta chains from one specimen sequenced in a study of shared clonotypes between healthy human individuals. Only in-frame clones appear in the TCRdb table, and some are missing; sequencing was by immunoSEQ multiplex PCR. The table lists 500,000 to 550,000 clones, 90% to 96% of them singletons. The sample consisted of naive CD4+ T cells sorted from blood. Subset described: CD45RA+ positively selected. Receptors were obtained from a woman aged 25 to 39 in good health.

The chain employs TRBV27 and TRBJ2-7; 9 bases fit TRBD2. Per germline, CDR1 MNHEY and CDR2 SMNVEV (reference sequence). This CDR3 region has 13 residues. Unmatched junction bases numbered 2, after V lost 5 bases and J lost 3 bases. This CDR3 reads CASSISGSYEQYF. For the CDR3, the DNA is TGTGCCAGCAGTATTAGCGGGAGCTACGAGCAGTACTTC.

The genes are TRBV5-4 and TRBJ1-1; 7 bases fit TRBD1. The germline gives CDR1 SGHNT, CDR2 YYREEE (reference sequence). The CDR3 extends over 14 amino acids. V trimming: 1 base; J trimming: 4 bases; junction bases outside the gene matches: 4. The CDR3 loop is CASSLTQGSTEAFF. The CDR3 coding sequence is TGTGCCAGCAGCTTGACACAGGGGTCCACTGAAGCTTTCTTT.

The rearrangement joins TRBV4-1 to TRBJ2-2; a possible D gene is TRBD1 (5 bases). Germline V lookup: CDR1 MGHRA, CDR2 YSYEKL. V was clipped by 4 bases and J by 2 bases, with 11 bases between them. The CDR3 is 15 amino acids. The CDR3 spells CASSRQDINTGELFF. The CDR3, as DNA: TGCGCCAGCAGCCGCCAGGACATTAACACCGGGGAGCTGTTTTTT.

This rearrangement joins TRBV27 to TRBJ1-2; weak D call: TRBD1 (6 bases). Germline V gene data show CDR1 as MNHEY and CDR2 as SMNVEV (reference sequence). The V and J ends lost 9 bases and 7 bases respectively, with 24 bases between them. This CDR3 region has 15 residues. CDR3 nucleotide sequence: TGTGCCAGTTTTAATGCCGGGACATCCTATGGTGGCTACACCTTC. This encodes CASFNAGTSYGGYTF.

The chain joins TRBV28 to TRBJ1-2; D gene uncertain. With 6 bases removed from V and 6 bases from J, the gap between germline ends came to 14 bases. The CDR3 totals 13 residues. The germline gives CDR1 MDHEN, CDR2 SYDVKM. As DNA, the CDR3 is TGTGCCAGCAGAAGTTTTGTCGGGCATGGCTACACCTTC. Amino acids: CASRSFVGHGYTF.

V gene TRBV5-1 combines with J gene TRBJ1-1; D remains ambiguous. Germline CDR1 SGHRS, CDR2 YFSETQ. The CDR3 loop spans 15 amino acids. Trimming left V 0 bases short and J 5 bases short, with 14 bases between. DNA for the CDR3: TGCGCCAGCAGCTTGGCTGACATCCTCGGGACTGAAGCTTTCTTT. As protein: CASSLADILGTEAFF.

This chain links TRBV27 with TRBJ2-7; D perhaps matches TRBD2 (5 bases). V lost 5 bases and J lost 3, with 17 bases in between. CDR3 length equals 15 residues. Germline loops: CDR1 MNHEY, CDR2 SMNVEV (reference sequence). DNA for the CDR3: TGTGCCAGCAGTCCCCTAGAGAGCGGCCGCTACGAGCAGTACTTC. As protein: CASSPLESGRYEQYF.

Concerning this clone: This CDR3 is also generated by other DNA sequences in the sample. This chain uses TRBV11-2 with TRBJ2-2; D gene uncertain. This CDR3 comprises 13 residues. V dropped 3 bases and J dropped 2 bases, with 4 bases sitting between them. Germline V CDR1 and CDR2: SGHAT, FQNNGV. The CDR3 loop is CASSFSNTGELFF. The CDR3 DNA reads TGTGCCAGCAGCTTTTCCAACACCGGGGAGCTGTTTTTT.

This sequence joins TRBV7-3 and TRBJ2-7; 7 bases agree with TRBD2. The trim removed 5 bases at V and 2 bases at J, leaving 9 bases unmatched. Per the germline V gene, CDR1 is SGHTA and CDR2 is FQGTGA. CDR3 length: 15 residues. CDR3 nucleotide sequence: TGTGCCAGCAGCCCAGCCGGCGGGGGACCCTACGAGCAGTACTTC. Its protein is CASSPAGGGPYEQYF.

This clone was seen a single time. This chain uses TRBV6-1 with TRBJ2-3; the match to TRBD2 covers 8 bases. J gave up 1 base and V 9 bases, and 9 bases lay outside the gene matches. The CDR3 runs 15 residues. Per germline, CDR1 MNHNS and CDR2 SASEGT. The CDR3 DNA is TGTGCCAGTCCGGGACTAGGGGGGGGCACAGATACGCAGTATTTT. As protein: CASPGLGGGTDTQYF.

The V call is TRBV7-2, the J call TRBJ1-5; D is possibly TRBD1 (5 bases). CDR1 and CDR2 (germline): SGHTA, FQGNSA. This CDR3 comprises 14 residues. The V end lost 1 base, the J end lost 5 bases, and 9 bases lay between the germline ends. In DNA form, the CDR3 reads TGTGCCAGCAGCTTAGTGGGAGGGGATCAGCCCCAGCATTTT. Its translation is CASSLVGGDQPQHF.

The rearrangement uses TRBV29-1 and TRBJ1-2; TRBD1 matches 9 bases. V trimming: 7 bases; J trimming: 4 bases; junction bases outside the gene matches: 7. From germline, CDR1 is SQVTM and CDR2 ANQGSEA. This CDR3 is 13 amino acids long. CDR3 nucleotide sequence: TGCAGCGCCTTGACAGGGGGAGCCTATGGCTACACCTTC. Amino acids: CSALTGGAYGYTF.

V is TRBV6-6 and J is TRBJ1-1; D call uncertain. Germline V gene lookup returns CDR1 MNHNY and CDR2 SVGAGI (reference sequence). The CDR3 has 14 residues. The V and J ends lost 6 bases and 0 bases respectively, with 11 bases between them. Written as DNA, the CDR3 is TGTGCCAGCAGATCGCCGAAGGTGAACACTGAAGCTTTCTTT. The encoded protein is CASRSPKVNTEAFF.

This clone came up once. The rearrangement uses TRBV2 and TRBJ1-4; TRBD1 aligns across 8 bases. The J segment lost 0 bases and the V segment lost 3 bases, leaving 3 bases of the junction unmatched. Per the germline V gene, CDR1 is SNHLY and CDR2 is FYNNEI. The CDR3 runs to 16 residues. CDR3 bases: TGTGCCAGCAGTGATACAGGGGGGGCAACTAATGAAAAACTGTTTTTT. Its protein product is CASSDTGGATNEKLFF.

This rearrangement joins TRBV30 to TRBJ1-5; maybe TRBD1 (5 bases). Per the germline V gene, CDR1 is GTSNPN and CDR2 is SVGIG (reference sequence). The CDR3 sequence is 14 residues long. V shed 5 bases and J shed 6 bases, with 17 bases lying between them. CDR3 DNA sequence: TGTGCCTGGGAGGGGACTGGGGGTGGTCAGCCCCAGCATTTT. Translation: CAWEGTGGGQPQHF.

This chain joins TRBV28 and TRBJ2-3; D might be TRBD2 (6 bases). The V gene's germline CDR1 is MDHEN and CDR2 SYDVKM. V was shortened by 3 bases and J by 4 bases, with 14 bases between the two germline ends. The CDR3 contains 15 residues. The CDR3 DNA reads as TGTGCCAGCAGTTTTCCCGCTAGCGCCGCAGATACGCAGTATTTT. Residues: CASSFPASAADTQYF.

CDR3 coding DNA: TGTGCGACTACAGGGGGATTAGCCAAAAACATTCAGTACTTC. Residues: CATTGGLAKNIQYF. V and J are TRBV28 and TRBJ2-4; 8 bases map to TRBD1. The germline V gene encodes CDR1 MDHEN and CDR2 SYDVKM. The CDR3 consists of 14 residues.

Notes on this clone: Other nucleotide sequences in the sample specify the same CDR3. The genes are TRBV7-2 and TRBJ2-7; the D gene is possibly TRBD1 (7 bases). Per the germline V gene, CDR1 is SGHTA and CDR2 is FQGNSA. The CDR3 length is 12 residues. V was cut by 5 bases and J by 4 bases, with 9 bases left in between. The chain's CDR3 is CASSPGGYEQYF. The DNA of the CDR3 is TGTGCCAGCAGCCCAGGGGGGTACGAGCAGTACTTC.

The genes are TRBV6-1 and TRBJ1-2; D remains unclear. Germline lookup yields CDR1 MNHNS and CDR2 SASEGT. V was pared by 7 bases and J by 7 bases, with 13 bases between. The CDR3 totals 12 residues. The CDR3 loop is CASTVNFGGYTF. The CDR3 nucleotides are TGTGCCAGCACGGTGAACTTTGGTGGCTACACCTTC.